This TCR beta chain is drawn from a study of blood T cell repertoires in COVID-19. Study-wide context: From the United States, Italy and Spain came samples of acute and convalescent COVID-19.

Participants were aged about 18 to 100 years from 20 to 30 US areas. Cohort allocation depended upon clinical history that participants reported. The assay was immunoSEQ multiplex PCR, and TCRdb's table has in-frame clones only and misses some. This table has 180,000 or so clones, about four fifths appearing once. The J segment lost 4 bases and the V segment lost 5 bases, leaving 3 bases of the junction unmatched. The CDR3 runs to 16 residues. Germline assignment: CDR1 MNHEY and CDR2 SMNVEV (reference sequence). The sequence came from a man in his forties who had recovered from COVID-19. This rearrangement joins TRBV27 to TRBJ2-2; 14 bases map to TRBD2. Sequencing was carried out using PBMCs or T cells enriched from blood (not recorded which). CDR3 residues: CASSQGLAGATGELFF. The CDR3 region has the DNA TGTGCCAGCAGTCAGGGACTAGCGGGGGCCACCGGGGAGCTGTTTTTT.